These 10 T cell receptor beta chains came from one sample sequenced in a study of T cell clonality in common variable immunodeficiency. Sequencing was performed with immunoSEQ multiplex PCR; in TCRdb, only in-frame clones are kept and a portion is missing. This repertoire holds 30,000 to 40,000 clones, and none appear only once. Sequencing was done on a sample of peripheral blood mononuclear cells. The receptors here all came from a person aged 18-70 years in good health.

The table lists this clone with a few counts. The CDR3 protein is CASSLTSGRPPETQYF. The CDR3 bases that were read are TGCGCCAGCAGCTTGACGAGCGGGAGGCCGCCAGAGACC. This sequence joins TRBV5-1 and TRBJ2-5; 9 nucleotides match TRBD2. The read finishes 3 residues shy of the CDR3 end, and the germline J gene is used to complete it. CDR1 and CDR2 from the germline V gene are SGHRS and YFSETQ. The CDR3 is 16 amino acids. The V and J ends lost 1 base and 4 bases, in that order; junction bases with no gene match: 8.

This clone showed up many times. The sequenced CDR3 bases are TGTGCCAGCAAGAGAACAGGGGTTTTAGAGACC. This encodes CASKRTGVLET. The full CDR3 reads CASKRTGVLETQYF. V is TRBV27 and J is TRBJ2-5, with 7 bases fitting TRBD1. The missing CDR3 end, 3 residues past where the read stops, is filled in from the germline J gene. Germline assignment: CDR1 MNHEY and CDR2 SMNVEV (reference sequence). J was trimmed by 4 bases and V by 7 bases; bases with no gene match: 9. The CDR3 contains 14 residues.

This clone showed up many times. The DNA ends 3 residues before the CDR3 does, and the rest of the CDR3 is filled in from the germline J gene. The chain uses TRBV6-2 or TRBV6-3 and TRBJ1-2; TRBD1 aligns across 8 bases. This CDR3 spans 16 amino acids. Germline-derived CDR1 and CDR2 are MNHEY and SVGEGT. CDR3 region: CASSEPTGTGHQGYTF. The DNA read from the CDR3 is TGTGCCAGCAGCGAACCCACCGGGACAGGTCACCAAGGC.

Many counts were recorded for this clone. The CDR3 here is CASSGQGFTDTQYF. The covered CDR3 bases are TGTGCCAGCAGTGGACAGGGATTCACAGATACG. The V call is TRBV2, the J call TRBJ2-3, with 7 bases matching TRBD1. The CDR3 goes on 3 residues after the read ends, and that part is filled in from the germline J gene. Germline V lookup: CDR1 SNHLY, CDR2 FYNNEI. V dropped 4 bases and J dropped 2; count of bases not matched to a gene: 3. The CDR3 contains 14 residues.

This clone was detected ten times or more. The read falls 3 residues short of the CDR3 end, and the missing part is taken from the germline J gene. The J gene is TRBJ1-5, the V gene TRBV19, with 8 bases matching TRBD1. Germline V gene lookup returns CDR1 LNHDA and CDR2 SQIVND (reference sequence). The CDR3 has 15 amino acids. V shed 1 base and J 2 bases; nucleotides not matched to a gene: 1. The CDR3 bases that were read are TGTGCCAGTAGTATAGTGACAGGGGGCAATCAGCCC. It encodes CASSIVTGGNQP. The whole CDR3 sequence is CASSIVTGGNQPQHF.

There are many counts of this clone. The sequenced fragment ends 3 residues before the CDR3 boundary, so the rest is inferred from the germline J gene. The chain joins TRBV28 to TRBJ1-1, with 9 bases fitting TRBD1. Germline V gene data show CDR1 as MDHEN and CDR2 as SYDVKM. The ends lost 6 bases at V and 5 bases at J; junction bases unmatched: 10. The CDR3 spans 15 residues. CDR3 sequence: CASSFNTGGWTEAFF. CDR3 DNA (partial): TGTGCCAGCAGCTTCAACACAGGGGGCTGGACTGAA.

This clone was detected ten times or more. The CDR3 end is not reached by the read, which stops 3 residues before it; the germline J gene fills it in. V usage is TRBV18 and J usage is TRBJ2-6; tentatively, D is TRBD1 (5 bases). V was shortened by 0 bases and J by 4 bases, with 10 bases between the two germline ends. The CDR3 sequence is 16 residues long. Germline values: CDR1 KGHSH, CDR2 LQKENI. The covered CDR3 bases are TGTGCCAGCTCACCACCAGACAGTCGCGGGGCCAACGTC. Translated, it gives CASSPPDSRGANV. The entire CDR3 protein reads CASSPPDSRGANVLTF. The full variable domain, completed using reference TRBV18 and TRBJ2-6, is NAGVMQNPRHLVRRRGQEARLRCSPMKGHSHVYWYRQLPEEGLKFMVYLQKENIIDESGMPKERFSAEFPKEGPSILRIQQVVRGDSAAYFCASSPPDSRGANVLTFGAGSRLTVL.

This clone has only a few counts. The DNA read from the CDR3 is TGTGCCAGCAGCTTTGGGGGGAGGAACTATGGC. It yields the protein CASSFGGRNYG. In full, the CDR3 is CASSFGGRNYGYTF. The chain uses TRBV7-9 and TRBJ1-2, with D maybe TRBD1 (5 bases). The read terminates 3 residues ahead of where the CDR3 ends, so the germline J gene completes it. This CDR3 spans 14 amino acids. Germline V lookup: CDR1 SEHNR, CDR2 FQNEAQ (reference sequence). Trimming pared 3 bases from V and 2 bases from J, leaving 10 bases between.

This clone was picked up many times. The read stops 3 residues short of the end of the CDR3; the missing end is completed from the germline J gene. The chain has TRBV6-4 and TRBJ2-1; 10 bases align to TRBD2. The CDR3 runs 15 residues. Germline V gives CDR1 MRHNA, CDR2 SNTAGT. The junction had 4 bases not matched to a gene; V was cut back by 3 bases and J by 5 bases. CDR3 in amino acids: CASSERAGGHNEQFF. The CDR3 DNA, read in part, is TGTGCCAGCAGTGAAAGAGCGGGAGGGCACAATGAG.

There are many counts of this clone. Read coverage stops 3 residues before the CDR3 terminus; the germline J gene supplies the remainder. The chain links TRBV20-1 to TRBJ1-2, with D possibly matching TRBD1 (6 bases). The CDR3 has 11 amino acids. Germline values: CDR1 DFQATT, CDR2 SNEGSKA (reference sequence). This CDR3 is CSARTGIVYTF. Partial CDR3 DNA: TGCAGTGCTAGAACAGGGATTGTC.